The 21 T cell receptor beta chains in this list originate from one sample, sequenced in a study of metastatic and nonmetastatic thyroid tumors (dated by TCRdb to 2018 to 2020). No patient had received any treatment before thyroid surgery. The library was produced with PCR. TCRdb shows the sequencer as Illumina HiSeq 4000. TCRdb itself trimmed the public reads at Q25 with fastp, ran MiXCR and retained productive beta chains. This sample holds approximately 35,000 clones; 10% to 14% were observed only once. The top ten hold around 15% of the sample. Input material: blood. These receptors were taken from a female donor with papillary thyroid cancer or a benign thyroid nodule (not recorded which). Some clones in this sample may be carry-over from other donors' samples.

This clone has a handful of counts. The CDR3 reads CASSSIAGGLSPLHF. The CDR3 nucleotides read TGTGCCAGCAGCTCAATCGCGGGTGGGCTATCACCCCTCCACTTT. The J gene is TRBJ1-6, the V gene TRBV7-9; D not certain. The CDR3 sequence is 15 residues long. V was cut by 4 bases and J by 10 bases, with 17 bases left in between. The germline CDR1 and CDR2 sequences are SEHNR and FQNEAQ (reference sequence). Based on the CDR3 plus reference TRBV7-9 and TRBJ1-6, the full variable domain is DTGVSQNPRHKITKRGQNVTFRCDPISEHNRLYWYRQTLGQGPEFLTYFQNEAQLEKSRLLSDRFSAERPKGSFSTLEIQRTEQGDSAMYLCASSSIAGGLSPLHFGNGTRLTVT.

This clone was picked up many times. The chain joins TRBV9 to TRBJ2-1, with D maybe TRBD2 (6 bases). The V end was cut by 0 bases, the J end by 1 base, with 23 bases between. From germline, CDR1 is SGDLS and CDR2 YYNGEE. This CDR3 contains 20 residues. As DNA, the CDR3 is TGTGCCAGCAGCGTAGCCGGGGGTAATGACCGGGAGATATCCTACAATGAGCAGTTCTTC. Translation: CASSVAGGNDREISYNEQFF.

This clone came up many times. The rearrangement uses TRBV28 and TRBJ2-7; D remains ambiguous. The CDR3 consists of 13 residues. Looked up from germline, CDR1 is MDHEN and CDR2 is SYDVKM. V lost 5 bases to trimming and J lost 3 bases, with 11 bases between them. For the CDR3, the DNA is TGTGCCAGCAGTAACTCGGGTTTCTACGAGCAGTACTTC. This translates into CASSNSGFYEQYF.

In this sample, this clone turned up many times. This chain links TRBV12-3 or TRBV12-4 with TRBJ1-5; D call uncertain. The CDR3 loop spans 14 amino acids. The V gene lost 4 bases and the J gene lost 0 bases, with 7 bases spanning the gap. CDR3 nucleotides: TGTGCCAGCAGTTCGGCTTATAGCAATCAGCCCCAGCATTTT. Translating gives CASSSAYSNQPQHF.

This clone came up many times. The chain recombines TRBV7-2 with TRBJ1-6; D remains ambiguous. The germline CDR1 and CDR2 sequences are SGHTA and FQGNSA. V was cut by 6 bases and J by 6 bases, with 6 bases left in between. The CDR3 consists of 12 residues. CDR3 protein: CASRGLNSPLHF. In DNA form, the CDR3 reads TGTGCCAGCAGAGGCCTTAATTCACCCCTCCACTTT.

Many counts were recorded for this clone. This rearrangement joins TRBV29-1 to TRBJ1-1; no clear D gene. Germline V gene sequence: CDR1 SQVTM, CDR2 ANQGSEA. This CDR3 has 10 residues. Trimming left V 2 bases short and J 11 bases short, with 9 bases between. CDR3 sequence (DNA): TGCAGCGTTGAAATGGGATGGGCTTTCTTT. Amino acid sequence: CSVEMGWAFF.

This clone was detected many times. The rearrangement uses TRBV6-4 and TRBJ1-2; no reliable D call. Germline V lookup: CDR1 MRHNA, CDR2 SNTAGT. V gave up 0 bases and J gave up 8 bases, with 13 bases separating them. The CDR3 is 14 residues long. The CDR3 DNA sequence: TGTGCCAGCAGTGACTCGGAAATTTCCTGGGGCTACACCTTC. It encodes CASSDSEISWGYTF.

This clone occurred many times. J is TRBJ1-6 and V is TRBV6-2 or TRBV6-3; D not resolved. The CDR3 totals 19 residues. CDR1 and CDR2 from the germline V gene are MNHEY and SVGEGT. Trimming stripped 3 bases from V and 0 bases from J, with 18 bases between. The DNA for the CDR3 is TGTGCCAGCAGTTATGTGCAGGCGACCACGAGCTCCTATAATTCACCCCTCCACTTT. Amino acid sequence: CASSYVQATTSSYNSPLHF.

This clone appeared many times. The chain combines TRBV6-5 with TRBJ2-5; D is unresolved. Per germline, CDR1 MNHEY and CDR2 SVGAGI. This CDR3 is 13 amino acids long. Trimming pared 7 bases from V and 4 bases from J, leaving 13 bases between. This CDR3 reads CASNSFEAETQYF. In DNA form, the CDR3 reads TGTGCCAGCAATTCCTTCGAGGCAGAGACCCAGTACTTC.

This clone was seen at least ten times. The chain joins TRBV4-2 to TRBJ2-7; D uncertain. Germline V gives CDR1 LGHNA, CDR2 YNFKEQ. Trimming left V 2 bases short and J 2 bases short, with 25 bases between. The CDR3 has 19 amino acids. The CDR3 is CASSQYSLAGESLPYEQYF. CDR3 in DNA: TGTGCCAGCAGCCAATACTCTTTAGCTGGGGAATCACTTCCCTACGAGCAGTACTTC.

This clone occurred many times. The CDR3 bases are TGTGCCAGCAGCTTAGAGCATTCTAACTATGGCTACACCTTC. This sequence encodes CASSLEHSNYGYTF. The J gene is TRBJ1-2, the V gene TRBV11-2; unclear D gene. The germline V gene has CDR1 SGHAT and CDR2 FQNNGV. Trimming pared 0 bases from V and 0 bases from J, leaving 5 bases between. The CDR3 has 14 residues.

This clone was observed a handful of times. Given a much more abundant clone one base away, this may be a read error. The rearrangement uses TRBV19 and TRBJ2-7; the match to TRBD1 covers 9 bases. This CDR3 region has 18 residues. V was clipped by 4 bases and J by 1 base; unmatched bases: 14. CDR1 and CDR2 from the germline V gene are LNHDA and SQIVND (reference sequence). CDR3 nucleotide sequence: TGTGCCAGTAGTAGGTCTGAATTCGAGACAGGGGGGTCCTACGAGCAGTACTTC. It encodes CASSRSEFETGGSYEQYF.

V is TRBV5-5 and J is TRBJ2-7; 8 bases agree with TRBD1. Per the germline V gene, CDR1 is SGHKS and CDR2 is YYEKEE (reference sequence). The CDR3 totals 15 residues. With V trimmed by 2 bases and J by 6 bases, 10 bases remained unmatched. CDR3 sequence: CASSFSDRGTVEQYF. CDR3 bases: TGTGCCAGCAGCTTTAGTGACAGGGGTACCGTCGAGCAGTACTTC.

The sample holds many counts of this clone. The gene calls are TRBV19 and TRBJ2-2; D remains ambiguous. CDR1 is LNHDA and CDR2 is SQIVND in the germline V gene (reference sequence). This CDR3 is 13 amino acids long. V gave up 7 bases and J gave up 4 bases, with 10 bases separating them. In DNA, the CDR3 is TGTGCCAGTAAGAGATTTAGCACCGGGGAGCTGTTTTTT. Translation gives CASKRFSTGELFF.

This clone was observed many times. This chain joins TRBV14 and TRBJ2-7; 9 nucleotides line up with TRBD1. This CDR3 spans 14 amino acids. CDR1 is SGHDN and CDR2 is FVKESK in the germline V gene. J was trimmed by 0 bases and V by 4 bases; bases with no gene match: 1. The CDR3 DNA is TGTGCCAGCAGCCTGACAGGGGGCTCCTACGAGCAGTACTTC. Its translation: CASSLTGGSYEQYF.

This clone was observed many times. The chain uses TRBV24-1 and TRBJ2-1, with 7 bases that match TRBD1. The CDR3 loop spans 16 amino acids. From germline, CDR1 is KGHDR and CDR2 SFDVKD. Germline trimming cut 1 base from V and 4 bases from J; bases unmatched to any gene: 6. The CDR3 sequence: CATSDFRGQKYNEQFF. CDR3 DNA: TGTGCCACCAGTGATTTCCGGGGACAGAAGTACAATGAGCAGTTCTTC.

Concerning this clone: The germline gene is not matched at one end of the junction; a read error may be the cause. The chain has TRBV25-1 and TRBJ2-7, with TRBD2 identical over 8 bases. In germline, CDR1 is MGHDK, CDR2 SYGVNS. This CDR3 is 17 amino acids long. CDR3 in amino acids: CASSESGGGTRFYDQYF. Here the CDR3 DNA reads TGTGCCAGCAGTGAGTCGGGAGGGGGGACAAGATTCTACGATCAGTACTTC.

This clone was detected many times. The chain couples TRBV2 to TRBJ2-3; D unclear. The V end lost 5 bases, the J end lost 1 base, and 1 base lay between the germline ends. Germline CDR1 is SNHLY and CDR2 is FYNNEI. This CDR3 has 11 amino acids. The CDR3 reads CASSRTDTQYF. The DNA of the CDR3 is TGTGCCAGCAGTCGCACAGATACGCAGTATTTT.

There are many counts of this clone. This could be a read error, since a much larger clone is one nucleotide away. This chain uses TRBV30 with TRBJ2-2; the match to TRBD1 covers 8 bases. Germline CDR1 GTSNPN, CDR2 SVGIG (reference sequence). The CDR3 loop spans 16 amino acids. CDR3 DNA sequence: TGTGCCCGGAGTGTACAGGCAGGGGGCAACACCGGGGAGCTGTTTTTT. Its translation: CARSVQAGGNTGELFF.

V and J are TRBV6-2 or TRBV6-3 and TRBJ2-7, with D maybe TRBD1 (5 bases). The CDR3 consists of 14 residues. V gave up 4 bases and J gave up 1 base, with 11 bases separating them. The germline gives CDR1 MNHEY, CDR2 SVGEGT. Written as DNA, the CDR3 is TGTGCCAGCAGTTGGTCAGGGATTTCCTACGAGCAGTACTTC. This gives the protein CASSWSGISYEQYF.

The rearrangement links TRBV15 to TRBJ2-3; 8 bases line up with TRBD2. CDR1 and CDR2 from the germline V gene are LNHNV and YYDKDF (reference sequence). Unmatched junction bases numbered 4, after V lost 1 base and J lost 4 bases. This CDR3 has 15 residues. The CDR3 coding sequence is TGTGCCACCAGCAGAGGGGGACTAGACTCAGATACGCAGTATTTT. Its translation: CATSRGGLDSDTQYF.